This is a list of T cell receptor beta chains from one sample in a study of T cell responses to AZD1222 COVID-19 vaccine. Only in-frame clones appear in the TCRdb table, and some are missing; sequencing was by immunoSEQ multiplex PCR. The sample includes 120,000 or so clones, approximately 87% of them seen just once. Sequencing used peripheral blood, obtained on day 0 of AZD1222 vaccination. Receptors originate from an adult in good health. The conserved cysteine and the conserved F or W are not part of the CDR3 here. Fields, in order: D gene, J gene, V gene, CDR3 protein. D genes are given only for firm matches.

.,TRBJ2-7,TRBV5-4,ASSPSFGSYEQY
.,TRBJ2-1,TRBV11-3,ASSLRGGTYNEQF
.,TRBJ2-2,TRBV6-2/TRBV6-3,ASSYLDRTNTGELF
TRBD2,TRBJ2-5,TRBV14,ASSLLAGFSETQY
TRBD1,TRBJ1-2,TRBV5-1,ASSLDLGQASGYT
TRBD2,TRBJ2-5,TRBV3-1/TRBV3-2,ASGGRARETQY
TRBD2,TRBJ2-1,TRBV19,ASSRGLAGALSYNEQF
.,TRBJ1-1,TRBV19,ASSLGPRMNTEAF
.,TRBJ1-1,TRBV5-1,ASSEAPNTEAF
.,TRBJ2-7,TRBV4-1,ASSQSSQRVGQY
.,TRBJ2-1,TRBV25-1,ASSAIGMGIYNEQF
TRBD1,TRBJ1-1,TRBV7-9,ASSSWTGLEAF
.,TRBJ2-1,TRBV11-2,ASRAQSSYNEQF
.,TRBJ1-5,TRBV7-2,ASSLITGGQPQH
TRBD2,TRBJ2-7,TRBV18,ASSPTSGAGYEQY
.,TRBJ2-1,TRBV14,ASSQVQSSYNEQF
.,TRBJ2-5,TRBV5-4,ASSLFLQETQY
TRBD1,TRBJ1-3,TRBV9,ASSGSPTGAGNTIY
.,TRBJ1-6,TRBV12-3/TRBV12-4,ASSPVENSPLH
.,TRBJ1-2,TRBV7-2,ASSSGTLQAYGYT
TRBD1,TRBJ1-2,TRBV29-1,SVGAGTATGDGYT
.,TRBJ2-7,TRBV11-2,ASSLKGYEQY
.,TRBJ2-7,TRBV18,ASSPPGIPYEQY
TRBD1,TRBJ2-5,TRBV29-1,SVRQGVETQY
.,TRBJ2-7,TRBV29-1,SAADYEQY
TRBD1,TRBJ2-7,TRBV10-3,AITDLTGAAYEQY
.,TRBJ1-6,TRBV28,ASSSGPFRGKPPLH
.,TRBJ1-2,TRBV2,ASNGRGGPSGYT
TRBD1,TRBJ1-2,TRBV5-4,ASSLSGGNHYGYT